These 25 T cell receptor beta chains originate from one sample sequenced in a study of cytomegalovirus exposure and HLA in healthy donors. The PCR had 60 Vbeta and 13 Jbeta primers. Clones were read by immunoSEQ multiplex PCR, and TCRdb kept only the in-frame ones, dropping some. Among 150,000 to 200,000 clones listed, roughly 80% were seen once. Sequenced sample: PBMCs. The receptors shown here come from a female donor in good health and CMV-seronegative.

In its sample, this clone was seen a few times. The rearrangement joins TRBV19 to TRBJ2-3, with D possibly matching TRBD2 (6 bases). V was shortened by 3 bases and J by 3 bases, with 16 bases between the two germline ends. Germline-derived CDR1 and CDR2 are LNHDA and SQIVND (reference sequence). This CDR3 has 16 amino acids. The CDR3 region has the DNA TGTGCCAGTAGTATGGATAGGGGCGCGGGGACAGATACGCAGTATTTT. Translated, it gives CASSMDRGAGTDTQYF.

As DNA, the CDR3 is TGTGCCAGCTCGTCGGGGTACGAGCAGTACTTC. Its protein product is CASSSGYEQYF. V usage is TRBV27 and J usage is TRBJ2-7; D possibly corresponds to TRBD2 (5 bases). Germline CDR1 and CDR2: MNHEY and SMNVEV (reference sequence). Trimming removed 8 bases from V and 4 bases from J, with 9 bases in between. The length of the CDR3 is 11 residues.

This clone was seen a handful of times. The chain is built from TRBV6-6 and TRBJ1-2; D gene uncertain. Between the trimmed V and J ends, which lost 7 bases and 0 bases, there was a span of 9 bases. Looked up from germline, CDR1 is MNHNY and CDR2 is SVGAGI (reference sequence). This CDR3 is built from 13 residues. CDR3 nucleotides: TGTGCCAGCAACCCGCACTCTAACTATGGCTACACCTTC. Protein product: CASNPHSNYGYTF.

V gene TRBV19 combines with J gene TRBJ2-7; 8 nucleotides line up with TRBD2. CDR1 and CDR2 (germline): LNHDA, SQIVND (reference sequence). The CDR3 extends over 14 amino acids. J was trimmed by 0 bases and V by 4 bases; bases with no gene match: 2. CDR3 amino acids: CASSTSGSSYEQYF. DNA for the CDR3: TGTGCCAGTAGTACGAGCGGGAGCTCCTACGAGCAGTACTTC.

This chain joins TRBV5-6 and TRBJ2-7; no clear D. The CDR3 has 14 residues. Trimming took 0 bases from V and 2 from J, leaving 9 bases between them. From germline, CDR1 is SGHDT and CDR2 YYEEEE. The CDR3 DNA is TGTGCCAGCAGCTTGGGACACGCTCCCTACGAGCAGTACTTC. As protein: CASSLGHAPYEQYF.

V usage is TRBV6-6 and J usage is TRBJ2-7; 7 bases map to TRBD1. J lost 2 bases, V lost 8 bases, and 12 bases had no gene match. Germline assignment: CDR1 MNHNY and CDR2 SVGAGI (reference sequence). This CDR3 has 15 residues. The CDR3 loop is CASYIHGTETYEQYF. As DNA, the CDR3 is TGTGCCAGCTATATACACGGGACAGAGACCTACGAGCAGTACTTC.

The rearrangement links TRBV11-3 to TRBJ1-6; D call uncertain. This CDR3 comprises 13 residues. V shed 1 base and J shed 8 bases, with 6 bases lying between them. Germline V gene sequence: CDR1 SGHNT, CDR2 YENEEA. The CDR3 DNA sequence: TGTGCCAGCAGCTTAGCAGCGGATTCACCCCTCCACTTT. Its protein product is CASSLAADSPLHF.

J is TRBJ2-5 and V is TRBV25-1, with 7 bases lining up with TRBD1. This CDR3 is built from 15 residues. The ends lost 2 bases at V and 7 bases at J; junction bases unmatched: 10. CDR1 MGHDK and CDR2 SYGVNS come from the germline V gene. The CDR3 region is CASSERTGPEVTQYF. CDR3 coding DNA: TGTGCCAGCAGTGAACGGACAGGTCCCGAGGTGACCCAGTACTTC.

This clone was observed a handful of times. This chain uses TRBV19 with TRBJ1-1; the D is unclear. Per the germline V gene, CDR1 is LNHDA and CDR2 is SQIVND (reference sequence). V lost 7 bases and J 0 bases, leaving 12 bases between the germline ends. The CDR3 consists of 14 residues. The CDR3: CASTAGLLNTEAFF. The CDR3, as DNA: TGTGCCAGTACCGCGGGCCTCTTGAACACTGAAGCTTTCTTT.

Concerning this clone itself: A junction boundary mismatches the germline segment, possibly from a read error. The chain combines TRBV7-7 with TRBJ2-3; 8 bases align to TRBD2. Germline V gene lookup returns CDR1 SSHAT and CDR2 FNYEAQ (reference sequence). This CDR3 contains 15 residues. The CDR3 region has the DNA TGTGCTAGCAGCTCCGGACTAGCTGGCACAGATACGCAGTATTTT. Protein: CASSSGLAGTDTQYF.

CDR3: CASSAVGGAYEQYF. Here the CDR3 DNA reads TGTGCCAGCAGTGCCGTAGGCGGAGCCTACGAGCAGTACTTC. The chain employs TRBV6-1 and TRBJ2-7; no definite D call. From germline, CDR1 is MNHNS and CDR2 SASEGT. V gave up 4 bases and J gave up 2 bases, with 12 bases separating them. The CDR3 contains 14 residues.

This chain joins TRBV28 and TRBJ1-6, with D perhaps TRBD1 (5 bases). V lost 2 bases, J lost 9 bases, and 11 bases lay in between. The CDR3 spans 14 residues. CDR1 MDHEN and CDR2 SYDVKM come from the germline V gene. The CDR3 nucleotides are TGTGCCAGCAGTTTAGGGCAGGGAGGTTCACCCCTCCACTTT. Translating gives CASSLGQGGSPLHF.

This chain connects TRBV5-1 to TRBJ2-3; 10 nucleotides match TRBD2. V was clipped by 4 bases and J by 6 bases; unmatched bases: 20. Germline V gene data show CDR1 as SGHRS and CDR2 as YFSETQ. This CDR3 comprises 19 residues. The CDR3 sequence: CASSRGVWTSGSGRDTQYF. The CDR3 coding sequence is TGCGCCAGCAGCAGGGGAGTCTGGACTAGCGGCTCAGGGAGGGATACGCAGTATTTT. Variable domain in full (rest from reference TRBV5-1 and TRBJ2-3): KAGVTQTPRYLIKTRGQQVTLSCSPISGHRSVSWYQQTPGQGLQFLFEYFSETQRNKGNFPGRFSGRQFSNSRSEMNVSTLELGDSALYLCASSRGVWTSGSGRDTQYFGPGTRLTVL.

The gene calls are TRBV7-2 and TRBJ2-7; 9 bases match TRBD1. This CDR3 contains 17 residues. The germline V gene has CDR1 SGHTA and CDR2 FQGNSA. Trimming removed 4 bases from V and 3 bases from J; junction bases left unmatched: 13. CDR3: CASSWKQGATTFYEQYF. CDR3 DNA sequence: TGTGCCAGCAGCTGGAAACAGGGGGCTACTACGTTCTACGAGCAGTACTTC.

This clone was observed a few times. The V and J genes are TRBV5-6 and TRBJ1-1, with a possible D match to TRBD1 (6 bases). The CDR3 runs 12 residues. Germline lookup yields CDR1 SGHDT and CDR2 YYEEEE. V shed 5 bases and J shed 4 bases, with 9 bases lying between them. CDR3 DNA sequence: TGTGCCAGCAGTCAGGGGTTCACTGAAGCTTTCTTT. As protein: CASSQGFTEAFF.

This clone was detected only once. This sample includes further DNA sequences coding for the same CDR3. The chain employs TRBV7-9 and TRBJ2-7, with D unresolved. CDR3 length: 11 amino acids. Germline V gene lookup returns CDR1 SEHNR and CDR2 FQNEAQ (reference sequence). Trimming pared 5 bases from V and 1 base from J, leaving 3 bases between. CDR3 bases: TGTGCCAGCAGCCTATCCTACGAGCAGTACTTC. Translated, it gives CASSLSYEQYF.

This chain uses TRBV5-1 with TRBJ2-3; 9 bases are a match to TRBD2. V was clipped by 5 bases and J by 7 bases; unmatched bases: 23. The germline CDR1 and CDR2 sequences are SGHRS and YFSETQ. This CDR3 is built from 19 residues. CDR3 sequence (DNA): TGCGCCAGCAGTTTTAGGGGTAGCGGGGGCCCCGGCGGGATGAATACGCAGTATTTT. This translates into CASSFRGSGGPGGMNTQYF.

The J gene is TRBJ1-5, the V gene TRBV28; no firm D call. This CDR3 is built from 12 residues. The germline CDR1 and CDR2 sequences are MDHEN and SYDVKM. V lost 7 bases and J lost 4, with 8 bases in between. CDR3 sequence: CASIGRNQPQHF. CDR3 DNA sequence: TGTGCCAGCATCGGGAGAAATCAGCCCCAGCATTTT.

V and J are TRBV28 and TRBJ1-5; the D gene is possibly TRBD1 (6 bases). This CDR3 is built from 14 residues. Trimming pared 5 bases from V and 1 base from J, leaving 9 bases between. From germline, CDR1 is MDHEN and CDR2 SYDVKM. CDR3: CASSQQGSNQPQHF. CDR3 in DNA: TGTGCCAGCAGTCAGCAGGGGAGCAATCAGCCCCAGCATTTT.

The gene calls are TRBV6-5 and TRBJ1-5; D possibly corresponds to TRBD1 (5 bases). Trimming took 4 bases from V and 3 from J, leaving 7 bases between them. The CDR3 runs 13 residues. Germline CDR1 reads MNHEY; CDR2 reads SVGAGI. The CDR3 here is CASSSGNNQPQHF. The CDR3 DNA reads TGTGCCAGCAGTTCAGGGAACAATCAGCCCCAGCATTTT.

The genes are TRBV11-1 and TRBJ2-7; TRBD2 agrees at 12 bases. Germline values: CDR1 SGHAT, CDR2 FQDESV (reference sequence). J gave up 3 bases and V 7 bases, and 4 bases lay outside the gene matches. This CDR3 region has 14 residues. CDR3 region: CASTPSGRVYEQYF. The CDR3 nucleotides read TGTGCCAGCACCCCTAGCGGGAGGGTCTACGAGCAGTACTTC.

This clone was recorded a few times. The CDR3 spells CASSPGPRGTEAFF. The CDR3 DNA is TGTGCCAGCAGCCCCGGGCCCCGGGGCACTGAAGCTTTCTTT. The chain couples TRBV7-3 to TRBJ1-1, with no clear D. CDR1 is SGHTA, CDR2 FQGTGA, per germline. The CDR3 length is 14 residues. The V end was cut by 5 bases, the J end by 4 bases, with 14 bases between.

This rearrangement joins TRBV5-8 to TRBJ2-2; tentatively, D is TRBD2 (5 bases). Trimming cost V 4 bases and J 0 bases, with 13 bases left between them. This CDR3 is 16 amino acids long. Germline V gene lookup returns CDR1 SGHTS and CDR2 YDEGEE. This chain's CDR3 is CASSPGLLANTGELFF. CDR3 in DNA: TGTGCCAGCAGCCCGGGCCTACTAGCGAACACCGGGGAGCTGTTTTTT.

The rearrangement links TRBV27 to TRBJ1-2, with D maybe TRBD1 (5 bases). CDR3 length equals 14 residues. V was shortened by 0 bases and J by 10 bases, with 15 bases between the two germline ends. Looked up from germline, CDR1 is MNHEY and CDR2 is SMNVEV (reference sequence). The CDR3: CASSLSGGQGAYTF. CDR3 sequence (DNA): TGTGCCAGCAGTTTATCGGGAGGGCAGGGAGCCTACACCTTC.

This clone came up once. V is TRBV10-3 and J is TRBJ1-5; 7 nucleotides agree with TRBD1. This CDR3 region has 15 residues. V trimming: 6 bases; J trimming: 2 bases; junction bases outside the gene matches: 7. Per germline, CDR1 ENHRY and CDR2 SYGVKD. The CDR3 reads CAISDREKGNQPQHF. The CDR3 DNA reads as TGTGCCATCAGCGACAGGGAGAAGGGCAATCAGCCCCAGCATTTT.